Below are 3 T cell receptor beta chains sequenced from a single sample in a study of cytomegalovirus exposure and HLA in healthy donors. Only in-frame clones appear in the TCRdb table, and some are missing; sequencing was by immunoSEQ multiplex PCR. The table includes around 200,000 clones, 70% to 90% detected once. Sequenced material: PBMCs. These receptors all stem from a woman aged 18-29 years in good health and CMV-seronegative.

V gene TRBV7-9 combines with J gene TRBJ2-4, with 11 bases identical to TRBD1. Germline CDR1 SEHNR, CDR2 FQNEAQ (reference sequence). CDR3 length: 14 residues. Trimming cost V 5 bases and J 6 bases; bases outside gene matches: 3. Here the CDR3 reads CASSTGQGGNIQYF. CDR3 in DNA: TGTGCCAGCAGCACGGGACAGGGGGGAAACATTCAGTACTTC.

The V gene is TRBV28, the J gene TRBJ2-2; D is uncertain. Germline V lookup: CDR1 MDHEN, CDR2 SYDVKM. CDR3 length: 13 residues. With 5 bases removed from V and 4 bases from J, the gap between germline ends came to 8 bases. CDR3 sequence: CASSEAVTGELFF. CDR3 sequence (DNA): TGTGCCAGCAGTGAGGCGGTCACCGGGGAGCTGTTTTTT.

The chain combines TRBV7-8 with TRBJ2-7, with 12 bases lining up with TRBD2. Germline assignment: CDR1 SGHVS and CDR2 FQNEAQ. CDR3 length: 18 residues. Losses at the gene ends were 0 bases for V and 1 base for J; bases not matched to a gene: 7. The CDR3 nucleotides are TGTGCCAGCAGCTTAGCGACGCCTGGACTAGCGGGGTCCTACGAGCAGTACTTC. Translating it yields CASSLATPGLAGSYEQYF.